The T cell receptor (beta chain) under discussion was sequenced for a study of blood T cells in healthy people across ages. Study at large: Per two T cells, about one barcoded beta molecule was captured through template switching. Study findings and constraints: With age, beta diversity per million T cells declined roughly linearly, significantly by 30 to 40.

The CDR3 length is 15 residues. About this clonotype: Antigen unknown. At one boundary the junction diverges from the germline segment, which might be a read error.

Primers used in a second PCR of about 6 to 11 cycles were a sample-barcoded 5' primer and a J-beta primer mix. Using its own MiXCR run on the 5' RACE reads, TCRdb lists one record per CDR3 protein. Of roughly 800,000 distinct CDR3 sequences listed, approximately 24% are singletons. This same sample was also part of a study on T cells of mothers and their children. That source notes: Sequencing returned over 9 million TCR beta CDR3 reads per mother and 2.5 million to 3 million per child. Overlap measured in related mother-child pairs was slightly, non-significantly higher than in unrelated pairs.

The sequence came from a boy between 10 and 17 years old in good health. Specimen: blood. The chain uses TRBV12-3 or TRBV12-4 and TRBJ2-5, with D tentatively TRBD1 or TRBD2 (5 bases each). DNA for the CDR3: TGTGTCAGCAGTCCGCGAGGGGTCGGGCAAGAGACCCAGTACTTC. As protein: CVSSPRGVGQETQYF.